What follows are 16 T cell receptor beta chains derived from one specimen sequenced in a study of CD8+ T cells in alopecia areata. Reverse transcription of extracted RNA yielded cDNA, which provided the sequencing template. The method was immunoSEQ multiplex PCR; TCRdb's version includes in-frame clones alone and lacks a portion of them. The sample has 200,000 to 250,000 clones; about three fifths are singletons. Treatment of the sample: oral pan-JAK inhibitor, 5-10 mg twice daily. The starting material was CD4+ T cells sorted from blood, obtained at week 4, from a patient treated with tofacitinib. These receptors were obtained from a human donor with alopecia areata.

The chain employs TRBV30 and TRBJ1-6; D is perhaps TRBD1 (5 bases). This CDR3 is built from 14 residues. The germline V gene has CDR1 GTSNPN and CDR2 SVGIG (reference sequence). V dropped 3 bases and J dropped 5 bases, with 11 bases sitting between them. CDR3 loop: CAWSGGHNNSPLHF. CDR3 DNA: TGTGCCTGGAGCGGCGGACACAATAATTCACCCCTCCACTTT.

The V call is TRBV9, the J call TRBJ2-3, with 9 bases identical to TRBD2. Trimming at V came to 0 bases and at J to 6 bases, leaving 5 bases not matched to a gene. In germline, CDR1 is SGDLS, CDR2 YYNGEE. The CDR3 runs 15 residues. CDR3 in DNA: TGTGCCAGCAGCGTAGGTGGTAGCGGGGGTGATACGCAGTATTTT. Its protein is CASSVGGSGGDTQYF.

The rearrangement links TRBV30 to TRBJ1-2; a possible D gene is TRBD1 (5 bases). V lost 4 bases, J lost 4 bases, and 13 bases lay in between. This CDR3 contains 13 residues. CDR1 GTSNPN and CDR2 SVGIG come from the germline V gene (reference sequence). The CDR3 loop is CAWIPKGVYGYTF. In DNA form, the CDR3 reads TGTGCCTGGATCCCTAAAGGGGTCTATGGCTACACCTTC.

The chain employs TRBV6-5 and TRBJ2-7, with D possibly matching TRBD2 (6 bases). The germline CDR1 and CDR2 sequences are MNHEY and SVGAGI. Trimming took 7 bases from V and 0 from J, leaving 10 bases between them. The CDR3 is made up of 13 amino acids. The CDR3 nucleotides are TGTGCCAGCACCGGGGGTACCTCCTACGAGCAGTACTTC. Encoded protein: CASTGGTSYEQYF.

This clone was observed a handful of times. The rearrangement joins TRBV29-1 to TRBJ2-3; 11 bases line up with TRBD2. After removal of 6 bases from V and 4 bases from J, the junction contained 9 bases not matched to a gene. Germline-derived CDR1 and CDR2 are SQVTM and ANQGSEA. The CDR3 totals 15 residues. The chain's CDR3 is CSVATSGGGADTQYF. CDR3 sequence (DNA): TGCAGCGTGGCTACTAGCGGGGGAGGGGCAGATACGCAGTATTTT.

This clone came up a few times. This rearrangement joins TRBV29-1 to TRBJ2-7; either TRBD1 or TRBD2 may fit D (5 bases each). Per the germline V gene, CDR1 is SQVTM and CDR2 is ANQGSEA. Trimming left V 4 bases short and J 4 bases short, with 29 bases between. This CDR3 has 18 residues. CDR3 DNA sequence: TGCAGCGTTGTAGCCCAGGGCCTAGCCGAGGGTAGGGTATACGAGCAGTACTTC. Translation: CSVVAQGLAEGRVYEQYF.

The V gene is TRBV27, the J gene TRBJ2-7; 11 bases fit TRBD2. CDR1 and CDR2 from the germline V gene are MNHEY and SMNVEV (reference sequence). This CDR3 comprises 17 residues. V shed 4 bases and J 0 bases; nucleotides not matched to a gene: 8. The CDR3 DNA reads TGTGCCAGCAGTTCACGACTAGCGGGGACCTCCTCCTACGAGCAGTACTTC. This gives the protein CASSSRLAGTSSYEQYF.

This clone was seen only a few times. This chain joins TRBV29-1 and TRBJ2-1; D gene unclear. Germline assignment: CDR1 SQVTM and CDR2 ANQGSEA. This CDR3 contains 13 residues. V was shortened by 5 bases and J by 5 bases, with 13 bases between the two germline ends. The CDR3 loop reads CSVRERLDNEQFF. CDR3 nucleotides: TGCAGCGTTCGTGAACGTCTAGACAATGAGCAGTTCTTC.

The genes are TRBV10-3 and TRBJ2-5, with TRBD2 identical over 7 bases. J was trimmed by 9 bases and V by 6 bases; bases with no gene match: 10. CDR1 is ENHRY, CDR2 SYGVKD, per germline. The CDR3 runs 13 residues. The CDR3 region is CAISEGGVGAQYF. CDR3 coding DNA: TGTGCCATCAGCGAGGGAGGGGTGGGCGCCCAGTACTTC.

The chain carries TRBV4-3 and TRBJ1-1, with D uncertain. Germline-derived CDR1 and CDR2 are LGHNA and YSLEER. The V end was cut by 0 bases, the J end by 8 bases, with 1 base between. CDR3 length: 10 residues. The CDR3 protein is CASSQEEAFF. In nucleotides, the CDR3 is TGCGCCAGCAGCCAAGAAGAAGCTTTCTTT.

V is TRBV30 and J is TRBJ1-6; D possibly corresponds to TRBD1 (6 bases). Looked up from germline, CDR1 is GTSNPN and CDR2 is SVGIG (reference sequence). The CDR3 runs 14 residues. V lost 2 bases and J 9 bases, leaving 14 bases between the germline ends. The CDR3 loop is CAWSPMGGSSPLHF. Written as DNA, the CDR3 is TGTGCCTGGAGTCCTATGGGGGGCAGTTCACCCCTCCACTTT.

The CDR3 DNA reads as TGTGCCAGCAGTTTATCACGCGGTAGCTCCTACAATGAGCAGTTCTTC. This gives the protein CASSLSRGSSYNEQFF. The chain carries TRBV27 and TRBJ2-1; D uncertain. The germline gives CDR1 MNHEY, CDR2 SMNVEV (reference sequence). The CDR3 has 16 residues. Deletions cut 0 bases from V and 0 bases from J, with 9 bases between.

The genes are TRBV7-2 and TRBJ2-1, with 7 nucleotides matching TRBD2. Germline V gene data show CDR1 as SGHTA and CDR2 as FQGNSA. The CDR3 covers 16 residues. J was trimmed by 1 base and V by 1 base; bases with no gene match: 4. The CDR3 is CASSLGSGKSYNEQFF. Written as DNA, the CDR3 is TGTGCCAGCAGCTTAGGGAGCGGGAAGTCCTACAATGAGCAGTTCTTC.

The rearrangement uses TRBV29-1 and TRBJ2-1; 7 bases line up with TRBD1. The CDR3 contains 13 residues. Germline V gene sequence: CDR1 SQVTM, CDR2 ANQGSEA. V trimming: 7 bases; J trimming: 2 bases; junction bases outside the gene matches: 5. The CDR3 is CSDLTGTYNEQFF. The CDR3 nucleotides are TGCAGCGACTTGACAGGGACCTACAATGAGCAGTTCTTC.

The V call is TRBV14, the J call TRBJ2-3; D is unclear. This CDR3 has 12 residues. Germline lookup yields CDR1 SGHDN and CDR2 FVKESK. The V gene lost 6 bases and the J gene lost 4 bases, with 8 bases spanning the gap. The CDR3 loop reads CASRDNADTQYF. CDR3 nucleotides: TGTGCCAGCAGAGACAATGCAGATACGCAGTATTTT.

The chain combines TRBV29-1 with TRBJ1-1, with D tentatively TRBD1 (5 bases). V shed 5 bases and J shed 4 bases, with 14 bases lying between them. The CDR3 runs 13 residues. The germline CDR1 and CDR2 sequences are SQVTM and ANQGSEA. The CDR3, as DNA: TGCAGCGTTACGAGGTCTGGGGGCACTGAAGCTTTCTTT. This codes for CSVTRSGGTEAFF. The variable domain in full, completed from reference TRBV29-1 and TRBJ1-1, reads SAVISQKPSRDICQRGTSLTIQCQVDSQVTMMFWYRQQPGQSLTLIATANQGSEATYESGFVIDKFPISRPNLTFSTLTVSNMSPEDSSIYLCSVTRSGGTEAFFGQGTRLTVV.